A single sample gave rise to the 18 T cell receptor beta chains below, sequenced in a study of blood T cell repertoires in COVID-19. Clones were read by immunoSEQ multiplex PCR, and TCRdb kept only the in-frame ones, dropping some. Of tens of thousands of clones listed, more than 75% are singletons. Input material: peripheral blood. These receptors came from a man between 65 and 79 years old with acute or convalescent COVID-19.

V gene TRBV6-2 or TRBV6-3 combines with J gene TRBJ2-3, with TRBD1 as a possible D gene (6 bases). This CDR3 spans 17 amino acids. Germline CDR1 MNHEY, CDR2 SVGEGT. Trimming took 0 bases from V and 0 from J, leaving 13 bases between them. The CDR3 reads CASSYSPRGGSTDTQYF. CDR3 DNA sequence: TGTGCCAGCAGTTACTCTCCGAGAGGGGGTAGCACAGATACGCAGTATTTT.

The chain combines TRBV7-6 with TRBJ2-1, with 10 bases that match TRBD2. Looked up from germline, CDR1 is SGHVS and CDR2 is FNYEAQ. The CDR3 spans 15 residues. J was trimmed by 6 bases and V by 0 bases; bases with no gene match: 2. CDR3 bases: TGTGCCAGCAGCTTAGCGCGACTAGCGGGCAATGAGCAGTTCTTC. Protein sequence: CASSLARLAGNEQFF.

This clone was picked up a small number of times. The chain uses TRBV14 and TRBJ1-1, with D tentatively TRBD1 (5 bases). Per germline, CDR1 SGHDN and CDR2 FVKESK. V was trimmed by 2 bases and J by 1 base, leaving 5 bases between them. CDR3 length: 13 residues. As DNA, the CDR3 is TGTGCCAGCAGCCAAACAGGGAACACTGAAGCTTTCTTT. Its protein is CASSQTGNTEAFF.

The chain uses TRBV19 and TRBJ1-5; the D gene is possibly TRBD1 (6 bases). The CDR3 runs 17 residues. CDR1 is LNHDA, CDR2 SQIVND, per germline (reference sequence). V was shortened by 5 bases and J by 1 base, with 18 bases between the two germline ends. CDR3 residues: CASSSSSGALSNQPQHF. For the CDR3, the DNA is TGTGCCAGTAGTTCGTCCTCAGGGGCTCTCAGCAATCAGCCCCAGCATTTT.

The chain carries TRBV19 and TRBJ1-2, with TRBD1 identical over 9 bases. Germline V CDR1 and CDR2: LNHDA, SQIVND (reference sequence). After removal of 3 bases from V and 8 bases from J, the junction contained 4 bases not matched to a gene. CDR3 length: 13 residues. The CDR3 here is CASSIRTGDGYTF. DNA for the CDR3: TGTGCCAGTAGTATTCGGACAGGGGACGGCTACACCTTC.

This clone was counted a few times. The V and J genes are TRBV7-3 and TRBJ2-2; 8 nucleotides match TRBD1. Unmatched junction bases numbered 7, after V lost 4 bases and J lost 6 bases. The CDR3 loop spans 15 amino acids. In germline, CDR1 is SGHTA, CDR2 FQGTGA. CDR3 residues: CASSSQGGDAGELFF. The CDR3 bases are TGTGCCAGCAGCTCACAGGGGGGTGACGCCGGGGAGCTGTTTTTT.

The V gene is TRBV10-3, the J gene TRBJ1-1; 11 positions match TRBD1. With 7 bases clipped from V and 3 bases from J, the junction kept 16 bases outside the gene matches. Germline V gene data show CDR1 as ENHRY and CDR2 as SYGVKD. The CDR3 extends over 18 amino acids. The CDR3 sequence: CAIKGRGQGAKTDTEAFF. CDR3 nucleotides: TGTGCCATCAAGGGGCGAGGACAGGGGGCTAAAACAGACACTGAAGCTTTCTTT.

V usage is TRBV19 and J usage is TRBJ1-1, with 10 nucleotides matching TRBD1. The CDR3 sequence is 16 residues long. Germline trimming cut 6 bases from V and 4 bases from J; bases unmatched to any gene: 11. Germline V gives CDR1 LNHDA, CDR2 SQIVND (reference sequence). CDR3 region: CASSLTRTGGGTEAFF. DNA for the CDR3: TGTGCCAGTAGCTTGACTCGGACAGGGGGTGGCACTGAAGCTTTCTTT. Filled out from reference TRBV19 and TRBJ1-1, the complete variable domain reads DGGITQSPKYLFRKEGQNVTLSCEQNLNHDAMYWYRQDPGQGLRLIYYSQIVNDFQKGDIAEGYSVSREKKESFPLTVTSAQKNPTAFYLCASSLTRTGGGTEAFFGQGTRLTVV.

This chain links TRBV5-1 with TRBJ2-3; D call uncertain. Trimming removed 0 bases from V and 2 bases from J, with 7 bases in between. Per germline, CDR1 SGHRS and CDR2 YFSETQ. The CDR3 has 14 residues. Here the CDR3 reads CASSLGGPTDTQYF. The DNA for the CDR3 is TGCGCCAGCAGCTTGGGCGGTCCCACAGATACGCAGTATTTT.

CDR3 sequence reads: CASSPTASRTGNTIYF. Here the CDR3 DNA reads TGTGCCAGCAGCCCGACCGCGTCTAGAACCGGAAACACCATATATTTT. The J gene is TRBJ1-3, the V gene TRBV2; D not certain. Germline CDR1 is SNHLY and CDR2 is FYNNEI. Trimming took 6 bases from V and 4 from J, leaving 19 bases between them. This CDR3 has 16 residues.

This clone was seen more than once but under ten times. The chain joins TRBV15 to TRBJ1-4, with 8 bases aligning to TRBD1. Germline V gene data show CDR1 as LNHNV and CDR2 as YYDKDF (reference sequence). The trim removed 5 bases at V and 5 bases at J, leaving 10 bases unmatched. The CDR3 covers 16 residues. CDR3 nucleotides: TGTGCCACCAGCCCAGGTCGGAGGACAGGGAATGAAAAACTGTTTTTT. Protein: CATSPGRRTGNEKLFF.

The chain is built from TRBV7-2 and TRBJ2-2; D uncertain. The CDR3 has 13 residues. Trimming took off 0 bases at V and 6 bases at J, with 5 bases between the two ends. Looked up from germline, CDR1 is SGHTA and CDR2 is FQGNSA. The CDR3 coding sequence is TGTGCCAGCAGCTTAGCAGAGCCCGGGGAGCTGTTTTTT. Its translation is CASSLAEPGELFF.

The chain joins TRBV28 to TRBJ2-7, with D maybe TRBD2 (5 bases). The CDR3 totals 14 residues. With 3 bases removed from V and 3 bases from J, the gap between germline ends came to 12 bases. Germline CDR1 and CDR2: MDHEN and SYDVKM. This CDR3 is CASSFRGSNYEQYF. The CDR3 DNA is TGTGCCAGCAGTTTTAGAGGGTCCAACTACGAGCAGTACTTC.

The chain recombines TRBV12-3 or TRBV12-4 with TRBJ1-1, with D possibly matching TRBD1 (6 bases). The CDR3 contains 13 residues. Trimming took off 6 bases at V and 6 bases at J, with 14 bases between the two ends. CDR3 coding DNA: TGTGCCAGCAGGACAGGATGGGCATCTGAAGCTTTCTTT. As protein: CASRTGWASEAFF.

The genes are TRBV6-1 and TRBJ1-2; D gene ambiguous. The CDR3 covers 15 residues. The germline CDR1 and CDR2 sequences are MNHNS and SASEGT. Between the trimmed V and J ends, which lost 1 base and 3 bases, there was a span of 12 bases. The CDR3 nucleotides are TGTGCCAGCAGTGAAGATGGAGGGAATGACTATGGCTACACCTTC. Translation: CASSEDGGNDYGYTF.

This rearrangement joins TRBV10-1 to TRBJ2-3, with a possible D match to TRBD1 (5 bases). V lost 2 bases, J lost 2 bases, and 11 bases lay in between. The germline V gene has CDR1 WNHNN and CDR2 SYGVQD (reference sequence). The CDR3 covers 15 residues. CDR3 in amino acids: CASSEDSPSTDTQYF. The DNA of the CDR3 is TGCGCCAGCAGTGAGGACAGTCCATCCACAGATACGCAGTATTTT.

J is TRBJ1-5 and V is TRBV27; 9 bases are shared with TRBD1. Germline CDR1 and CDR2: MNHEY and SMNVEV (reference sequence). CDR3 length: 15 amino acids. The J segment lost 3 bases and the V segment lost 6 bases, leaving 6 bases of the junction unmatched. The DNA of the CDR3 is TGTGCCAGCAGGCCTCGGACAGGGGTCAATCAGCCCCAGCATTTT. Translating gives CASRPRTGVNQPQHF.

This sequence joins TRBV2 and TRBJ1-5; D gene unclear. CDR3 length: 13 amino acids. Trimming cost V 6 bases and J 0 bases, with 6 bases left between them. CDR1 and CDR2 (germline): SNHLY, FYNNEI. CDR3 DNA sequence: TGTGCCAGCAGCGTTTATAGCAATCAGCCCCAGCATTTT. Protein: CASSVYSNQPQHF.